The clone carrying this T cell receptor (beta chain) occurred a few times. Its specificity is unknown. This sample stems from a study of cytomegalovirus exposure and HLA in healthy donors. Study-wide results and caveats: Apart from CMV serostatus, no immune exposure information was available.

13 Jbeta primers and 60 Vbeta primers were used for the PCR. Method: immunoSEQ multiplex PCR; TCRdb's copy keeps in-frame clones and lacks some. The table includes some 130,000 clones, 70% to 90% detected once. This sequence was found in a boy younger than 18 in good health and CMV-seronegative. Sequencing input: PBMCs.

The CDR3 spells CASSLLSGEAFF. The CDR3 DNA sequence: TGTGCCAGCAGCTTACTCTCAGGTGAAGCTTTCTTT. The chain links TRBV7-2 to TRBJ1-1; D not certain. V was clipped by 2 bases and J by 7 bases, with 8 bases between them. Germline V lookup: CDR1 SGHTA, CDR2 FQGNSA. The CDR3 covers 12 residues.